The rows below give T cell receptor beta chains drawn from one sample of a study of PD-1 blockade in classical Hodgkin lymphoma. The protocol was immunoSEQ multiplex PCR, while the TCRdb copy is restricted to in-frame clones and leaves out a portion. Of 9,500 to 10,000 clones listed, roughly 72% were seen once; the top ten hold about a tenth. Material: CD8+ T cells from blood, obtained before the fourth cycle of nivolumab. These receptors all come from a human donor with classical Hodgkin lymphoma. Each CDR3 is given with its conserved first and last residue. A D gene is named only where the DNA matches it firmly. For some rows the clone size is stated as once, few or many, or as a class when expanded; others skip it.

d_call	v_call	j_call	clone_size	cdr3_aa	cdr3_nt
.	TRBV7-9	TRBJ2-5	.	CASSLVGSQTQYF	TGTGCCAGCAGCTTAGTGGGTAGTCAGACCCAGTACTTC
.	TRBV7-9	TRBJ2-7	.	CASSSGEGSSYEQYF	TGTGCCAGCAGCTCCGGAGAAGGGAGCTCCTACGAGCAGTACTTC
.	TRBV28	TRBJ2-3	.	CASRREGETDTQYF	TGTGCCAGCAGGAGAGAGGGGGAAACAGATACGCAGTATTTT
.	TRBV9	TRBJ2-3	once	CASSVYGGMVTDTQYF	TGTGCCAGCAGCGTATACGGCGGTATGGTAACAGATACGCAGTATTTT
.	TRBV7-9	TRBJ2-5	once	CASSLGGEKGTQYF	TGTGCCAGCAGCTTAGGGGGGGAAAAAGGCACCCAGTACTTC
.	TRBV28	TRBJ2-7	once	CASTPGPDPFRHEQYF	TGTGCCAGCACCCCAGGACCGGATCCCTTTCGCCACGAGCAGTACTTC
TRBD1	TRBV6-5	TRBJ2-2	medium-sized	CASSYGRGGELFF	TGTGCCAGCAGTTACGGCAGGGGGGGGGAGCTGTTTTTT
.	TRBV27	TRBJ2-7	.	CASSLSFLFYEQYF	TGTGCCAGCAGTTTATCCTTCCTCTTCTACGAGCAGTACTTC
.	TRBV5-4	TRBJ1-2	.	CASSFTGPSGYTF	TGTGCCAGCAGCTTTACGGGGCCGAGTGGCTACACCTTC
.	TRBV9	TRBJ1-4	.	CASSLPGLEEKLFF	TGTGCCAGCAGCCTTCCGGGACTGGAAGAAAAACTGTTTTTT
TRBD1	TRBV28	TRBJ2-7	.	CASSLPSTGSLYEQYF	TGTGCCAGCAGTTTACCCTCGACAGGGTCGCTCTACGAGCAGTACTTC
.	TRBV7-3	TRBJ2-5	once	CASSLSGGGQETQYF	TGTGCCAGCAGCTTAAGCGGAGGGGGTCAAGAGACCCAGTACTTC
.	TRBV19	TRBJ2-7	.	CATSSIPLYEQYF	TGTGCCACTTCGTCCATCCCATTGTACGAGCAGTACTTC
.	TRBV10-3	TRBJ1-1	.	CAISTGRNTEAFF	TGTGCCATCAGTACGGGGAGGAACACTGAAGCTTTCTTT
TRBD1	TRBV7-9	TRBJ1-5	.	CASSSGGSGDRVNQPQHF	TGTGCCAGCAGCTCTGGCGGGAGTGGAGACAGGGTCAATCAGCCCCAGCATTTT
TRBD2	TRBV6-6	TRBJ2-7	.	CASSVSGGLTAYEQYF	TGTGCCAGCAGCGTGAGCGGGGGACTCACAGCCTACGAGCAGTACTTC
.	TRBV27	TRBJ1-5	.	CASSLTGSSNQPQHF	TGTGCCAGCAGTCTCACAGGATCGAGCAATCAGCCCCAGCATTTT
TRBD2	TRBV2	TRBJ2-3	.	CASSEAGGLADTQYF	TGTGCCAGCAGTGAAGCGGGAGGGCTCGCAGATACGCAGTATTTT
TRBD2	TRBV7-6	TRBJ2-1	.	CASSDGLAGGFF	TGTGCCAGCAGCGATGGACTAGCGGGAGGGTTCTTC
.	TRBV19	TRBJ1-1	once	CASRIQGADTEAFF	TGTGCCAGTAGGATACAGGGAGCTGACACTGAAGCTTTCTTT
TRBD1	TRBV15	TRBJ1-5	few	CATSRGDREDQPQHF	TGTGCCACCAGCAGAGGGGACAGGGAGGATCAGCCCCAGCATTTT
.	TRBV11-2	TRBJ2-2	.	CASSTDGQGGELFF	TGTGCCAGCAGCACGGACGGGCAGGGCGGGGAGCTGTTTTTT
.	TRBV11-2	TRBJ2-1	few	CASSLDYASNNEQFF	TGTGCCAGCAGCTTAGATTATGCAAGCAACAATGAGCAGTTCTTC
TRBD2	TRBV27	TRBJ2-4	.	CASSWGGKNIQYF	TGTGCCAGCAGTTGGGGGGGGAAAAACATTCAGTACTTC
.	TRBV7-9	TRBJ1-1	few	CASSPPGLRNTEAFF	TGTGCCAGCAGCCCCCCGGGACTGAGGAACACTGAAGCTTTCTTT
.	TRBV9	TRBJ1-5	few	CASSVDDSNQPQHF	TGTGCCAGCAGCGTAGATGATAGCAATCAGCCCCAGCATTTT
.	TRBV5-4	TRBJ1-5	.	CASSPSGTGQPQHF	TGTGCCAGCTCTCCGTCAGGGACCGGTCAGCCCCAGCATTTT
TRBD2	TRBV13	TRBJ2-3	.	CASSPPGDYTDTQYF	TGTGCCAGCAGCCCCCCGGGGGACTACACAGATACGCAGTATTTT
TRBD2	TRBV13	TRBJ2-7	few	CASSTTGLVSEQYF	TGTGCCAGCAGCACAACGGGACTAGTAAGCGAGCAGTACTTC
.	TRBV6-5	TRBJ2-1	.	CASSYSSRVGYNEQFF	TGTGCCAGCAGTTACTCGTCTAGGGTAGGATACAATGAGCAGTTCTTC
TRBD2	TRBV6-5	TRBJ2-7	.	CASRQLAGSYEQYF	TGTGCCAGCAGACAACTAGCGGGATCTTACGAGCAGTACTTC
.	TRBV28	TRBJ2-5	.	CASTNPWGRDVVETQYF	TGTGCCAGCACAAACCCCTGGGGGCGGGACGTGGTGGAGACCCAGTACTTC
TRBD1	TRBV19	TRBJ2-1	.	CASEPGQGPYNEQFF	TGTGCCAGTGAACCCGGACAGGGGCCTTACAATGAGCAGTTCTTC
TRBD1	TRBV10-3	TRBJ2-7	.	CAISELPGQGPYEQYF	TGTGCCATCAGTGAACTCCCGGGACAGGGACCCTACGAGCAGTACTTC
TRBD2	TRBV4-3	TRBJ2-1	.	CASSTRLAGASYNEQFF	TGCGCCAGCAGCACCCGACTAGCGGGGGCTAGCTACAATGAGCAGTTCTTC
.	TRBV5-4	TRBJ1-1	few	CASSLDRGREAFF	TGTGCCAGCAGCTTGGATAGGGGTCGTGAAGCTTTCTTT
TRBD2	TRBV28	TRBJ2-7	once	CASSLRLAGGEQYF	TGTGCCAGCAGTTTAAGGCTAGCGGGAGGAGAGCAGTACTTC
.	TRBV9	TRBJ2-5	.	CASSAGNSPSETQYF	TGTGCCAGCAGCGCGGGGAACAGTCCTTCGGAGACCCAGTACTTC
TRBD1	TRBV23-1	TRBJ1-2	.	CASSRKRGQHLPNYGYTF	TGCGCCAGCAGTCGAAAGAGGGGACAGCACCTTCCTAACTATGGCTACACCTTC
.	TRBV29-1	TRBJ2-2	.	CSVDKGDGELFF	TGCAGCGTTGATAAGGGGGACGGGGAGCTGTTTTTT
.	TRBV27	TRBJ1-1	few	CASSLTGGLNTEAFF	TGTGCCAGCAGTTTAACGGGGGGCCTGAATACTGAAGCTTTCTTT
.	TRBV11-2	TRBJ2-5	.	CASSPVEETQYF	TGTGCCAGCAGCCCGGTGGAGGAGACCCAGTACTTC
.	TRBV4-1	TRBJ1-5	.	CASSLWTNQPQHF	TGCGCCAGCAGCCTATGGACCAATCAGCCCCAGCATTTT
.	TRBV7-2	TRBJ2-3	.	CASSLATADTQYF	TGTGCCAGCAGCTTAGCCACAGCAGATACGCAGTATTTT
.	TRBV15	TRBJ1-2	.	CATSRVRSGDPYGYTF	TGTGCCACCAGCAGAGTCAGGTCGGGAGACCCCTATGGCTACACCTTT
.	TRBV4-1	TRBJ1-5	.	CASSQGGGQPQHF	TGCGCCAGCAGCCAAGGGGGGGGTCAGCCCCAGCATTTT
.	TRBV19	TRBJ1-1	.	CASSILSAGYNTEAFF	TGTGCCAGTAGTATATTATCAGCCGGGTATAACACTGAAGCTTTCTTT
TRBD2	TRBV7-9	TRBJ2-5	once	CASSLGTSRETQYF	TGTGCCAGCAGCTTAGGGACTAGTCGGGAGACCCAGTACTTC
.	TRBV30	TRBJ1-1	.	CAWSRGKNTEAFF	TGTGCCTGGAGTCGAGGTAAAAACACTGAAGCTTTCTTT
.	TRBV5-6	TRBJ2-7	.	CASSLKTGRDEQYF	TGTGCCAGCAGCTTGAAAACAGGGCGGGACGAGCAGTACTTC
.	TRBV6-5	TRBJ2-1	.	CASSYWGAGYNEQFF	TGTGCCAGCAGTTACTGGGGGGCCGGCTACAATGAGCAGTTCTTC
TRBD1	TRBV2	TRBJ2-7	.	CASSDSGGRSYEQYF	TGTGCCAGCAGTGATTCAGGGGGCCGCTCCTACGAGCAGTACTTC